The entry that follows covers one T cell receptor beta chain sequence. Scientists amplified the TCR beta CDR3 regions from RNA transcripts. HTBI primers were employed in first-round RT-PCR, then a second-round multiplex PCR followed. Each CDR3 protein is one row after TCRdb ran MiXCR on the multiplex PCR reads. The sample shows roughly 400,000 distinct CDR3 sequences, 15% to 17% of them seen only once. The data originate from a study of Graves' ophthalmopathy and Graves' hyperthyroidism. Study context: No treatment had been given when peripheral blood was collected at initial diagnosis.

Trimming took off 3 bases at V and 1 base at J, with 9 bases between the two ends. Germline CDR1 reads LGHDT; CDR2 reads YNNKEL (reference sequence). The CDR3 loop spans 14 amino acids. What was sequenced was peripheral blood. The chain uses TRBV3-1 and TRBJ1-1, with D possibly being TRBD1 (5 bases). The origin of this receptor is a woman between 18 and 29 years old with stable Graves' hyperthyroidism. CDR3 residues: CASSQTGGNTEAFF. DNA of the CDR3: TGTGCCAGCAGCCAGACGGGGGGGAACACTGAAGCTTTCTTT.